These 32 T cell receptor beta chains were sequenced from one sample in a study of cytomegalovirus exposure and HLA in healthy donors. Primers for the PCR totalled 60 Vbeta and 13 Jbeta. Only in-frame clones appear in the TCRdb table, and some are missing; sequencing was by immunoSEQ multiplex PCR. The sample consists of over 110,000 clones, about 80% of them appearing once. Input material: PBMCs. These receptors were collected from a man aged 40-49 years in good health and CMV-seronegative.

V is TRBV18 and J is TRBJ1-6, with 9 bases that match TRBD1. This CDR3 is 16 amino acids long. The V segment lost 3 bases and the J segment 6 bases; nucleotides outside the gene matches: 6. Germline loops: CDR1 KGHSH, CDR2 LQKENI. The DNA of the CDR3 is TGTGCCAGCTCACCCGGGACAGGGCGCTCTAATTCACCCCTCCACTTT. Amino acids: CASSPGTGRSNSPLHF.

The CDR3 nucleotides are TGTGCCTCCATCGGCGACTGGCTGTCTTCTGAAGCTTTCTTT. Translating it yields CASIGDWLSSEAFF. The chain couples TRBV19 to TRBJ1-1, with no clear D. Germline CDR1 reads LNHDA; CDR2 reads SQIVND (reference sequence). The CDR3 spans 14 residues. Deletions cut 11 bases from V and 6 bases from J, with 22 bases between.

A single count supports this clone. The chain links TRBV7-2 to TRBJ1-4; 7 bases are a match to TRBD1. The CDR3 is 15 amino acids. V trimming: 5 bases; J trimming: 2 bases; junction bases outside the gene matches: 5. CDR1 is SGHTA, CDR2 FQGNSA, per germline. CDR3 nucleotides: TGTGCCAGCAGCCCCTACAGGGGCACTAATGAAAAACTGTTTTTT. This encodes CASSPYRGTNEKLFF. The full variable domain, in which reference TRBV7-2 and TRBJ1-4 provide the parts outside the CDR3, is GAGVSQSPSNKVTEKGKDVELRCDPISGHTALYWYRQSLGQGLEFLIYFQGNSAPDKSGLPSDRFSAERTGGSVSTLTIQRTQQEDSAVYLCASSPYRGTNEKLFFGSGTQLSVL.

The chain links TRBV5-6 to TRBJ1-2; 8 bases align to TRBD1. J was trimmed by 0 bases and V by 4 bases; bases with no gene match: 5. Germline V CDR1 and CDR2: SGHDT, YYEEEE. The CDR3 is 15 amino acids. In DNA, the CDR3 is TGTGCCAGCAGCCGGACAGGGCTCGCTAACTATGGCTACACCTTC. This encodes CASSRTGLANYGYTF.

This clone was observed once. V is TRBV19 and J is TRBJ1-2, with TRBD1 as a possible D gene (5 bases). CDR3 length: 16 amino acids. V shed 1 base and J shed 0 bases, with 12 bases lying between them. Looked up from germline, CDR1 is LNHDA and CDR2 is SQIVND (reference sequence). This chain's CDR3 is CASSIGSGRSNYGYTF. CDR3 coding DNA: TGTGCCAGTAGTATAGGATCAGGGCGATCTAACTATGGCTACACCTTC.

This clone was counted only a few times. The J gene is TRBJ1-2, the V gene TRBV5-1; D is unresolved. The V gene's germline CDR1 is SGHRS and CDR2 YFSETQ. Trimming pared 1 base from V and 6 bases from J, leaving 7 bases between. The CDR3 totals 12 residues. CDR3 DNA sequence: TGCGCCAGCAGCTTGACAGCTGATGGCTACACCTTC. Protein: CASSLTADGYTF.

This clone was observed a few times. The chain uses TRBV4-3 and TRBJ1-4; 7 positions match TRBD1. CDR1 is LGHNA, CDR2 YSLEER, per germline. Trimming removed 1 base from V and 4 bases from J; junction bases left unmatched: 9. The CDR3 loop spans 17 amino acids. The CDR3 nucleotides read TGCGCCAGCAGCCAAGGACATGCACAGGGGAATAATGAAAAACTGTTTTTT. This gives the protein CASSQGHAQGNNEKLFF.

The genes are TRBV7-2 and TRBJ2-2; the D is unclear. Germline V gene sequence: CDR1 SGHTA, CDR2 FQGNSA. Trimming removed 3 bases at V and 6 bases at J, with 8 bases between. CDR3 size: 13 residues. CDR3 loop: CASSLGRPGELFF. The DNA of the CDR3 is TGTGCCAGCAGCTTGGGCAGACCCGGGGAGCTGTTTTTT.

This clone was seen more than once but under ten times. V is TRBV5-1 and J is TRBJ1-3; D remains unclear. V gave up 1 base and J gave up 0 bases, with 11 bases separating them. Germline lookup yields CDR1 SGHRS and CDR2 YFSETQ. The CDR3 covers 16 residues. The CDR3 protein is CASSLQASYSGNTIYF. In nucleotides, the CDR3 is TGCGCCAGCAGCTTGCAAGCGTCCTACTCTGGAAACACCATATATTTT.

The rearrangement links TRBV5-1 to TRBJ2-7; tentatively, D is TRBD1 (5 bases). Germline loops: CDR1 SGHRS, CDR2 YFSETQ. V lost 0 bases and J 2 bases, leaving 9 bases between the germline ends. The CDR3 runs to 14 residues. The CDR3 bases are TGCGCCAGCAGCTTGGAGGGGCCTACCTACGAGCAGTACTTC. It specifies CASSLEGPTYEQYF. The full variable domain, in which reference TRBV5-1 and TRBJ2-7 provide the parts outside the CDR3, is KAGVTQTPRYLIKTRGQQVTLSCSPISGHRSVSWYQQTPGQGLQFLFEYFSETQRNKGNFPGRFSGRQFSNSRSEMNVSTLELGDSALYLCASSLEGPTYEQYFGPGTRLTVT.

This clone was picked up a small number of times. CDR3 DNA sequence: TGTGCCAGCAGCTTAATGGCCCCATTTGGGGGGTACACTGAAGCTTTCTTT. This translates into CASSLMAPFGGYTEAFF. The rearrangement links TRBV7-2 to TRBJ1-1; possible D gene TRBD1, 5 bases. The V and J ends lost 2 bases and 3 bases respectively, with 19 bases between them. The CDR3 has 17 residues. Germline V gives CDR1 SGHTA, CDR2 FQGNSA.

The genes are TRBV19 and TRBJ1-2, with D hard to call. Germline V gives CDR1 LNHDA, CDR2 SQIVND (reference sequence). CDR3 length equals 14 residues. V was cut by 5 bases and J by 4 bases, with 14 bases left in between. The CDR3 bases are TGTGCCAGTAGTCTCATCCGGGGTACCTATGGCTACACCTTC. The encoded protein is CASSLIRGTYGYTF. Using reference TRBV19 and TRBJ1-2 for the parts outside the CDR3, the full variable domain is DGGITQSPKYLFRKEGQNVTLSCEQNLNHDAMYWYRQDPGQGLRLIYYSQIVNDFQKGDIAEGYSVSREKKESFPLTVTSAQKNPTAFYLCASSLIRGTYGYTFGSGTRLTVV.

This rearrangement joins TRBV13 to TRBJ1-2; maybe TRBD1 (5 bases). Trimming shortened V by 0 bases and J by 7 bases, and 9 bases separated the two germline ends. CDR3 length: 13 residues. CDR1 and CDR2 from the germline V gene are PRHDT and FYEKMQ (reference sequence). CDR3 DNA sequence: TGTGCCAGCAGCTTAGGCACAGGTGGTGGCTACACCTTC. Translating it yields CASSLGTGGGYTF.

The rearrangement links TRBV7-9 to TRBJ2-1; 12 bases are a match to TRBD1. The CDR3 is 15 residues long. V gave up 5 bases and J gave up 6 bases; unmatched junction bases: 5. The germline gives CDR1 SEHNR, CDR2 FQNEAQ (reference sequence). CDR3 loop: CASSLGTGGFNEQFF. The CDR3 coding sequence is TGTGCCAGCAGCCTCGGGACAGGGGGCTTCAATGAGCAGTTCTTC.

The chain uses TRBV7-8 and TRBJ2-7, with 10 nucleotides matching TRBD1. Germline assignment: CDR1 SGHVS and CDR2 FQNEAQ. Trimming at V came to 5 bases and at J to 4 bases, leaving 8 bases not matched to a gene. CDR3 size: 15 residues. The CDR3: CASSLSTGGDYEQYF. The CDR3 coding sequence is TGTGCCAGCAGCCTCTCGACAGGGGGCGATTACGAGCAGTACTTC.

The rearrangement links TRBV7-2 to TRBJ2-6; no firm D call. Trimming left V 1 base short and J 0 bases short, with 13 bases between. The CDR3 runs to 18 residues. Germline assignment: CDR1 SGHTA and CDR2 FQGNSA. CDR3 sequence (DNA): TGTGCCAGCAGCTTAGAAGCTCTGTCCCCCTCTGGGGCCAACGTCCTGACTTTC. Its protein product is CASSLEALSPSGANVLTF.

This clone has a single count. The J gene is TRBJ2-7, the V gene TRBV7-9, with 11 bases matching TRBD2. J lost 4 bases, V lost 1 base, and 6 bases had no gene match. The CDR3 covers 16 residues. Germline lookup yields CDR1 SEHNR and CDR2 FQNEAQ (reference sequence). The CDR3 coding sequence is TGTGCCAGCAGCTTAGAGAGACTAGCGGGGCAGTACGAGCAGTACTTC. It yields the protein CASSLERLAGQYEQYF.

This clone was counted between two and nine times. The chain carries TRBV19 and TRBJ1-5; 8 nucleotides agree with TRBD1. The CDR3 contains 14 residues. With V trimmed by 7 bases and J by 7 bases, 9 bases remained unmatched. Germline V CDR1 and CDR2: LNHDA, SQIVND (reference sequence). The CDR3 region is CASKSTGVRQPQHF. The CDR3 DNA is TGTGCCAGTAAATCGACAGGGGTGCGGCAGCCCCAGCATTTT.

The V gene is TRBV5-4, the J gene TRBJ1-3; the D is unclear. CDR3 length equals 15 residues. V was pared by 0 bases and J by 1 base, with 8 bases between. Germline V gene data show CDR1 as SGHNT and CDR2 as YYREEE (reference sequence). The chain's CDR3 is CASSLAGESGNTIYF. CDR3 bases: TGTGCCAGCAGCTTGGCCGGAGAATCTGGAAACACCATATATTTT.

The J gene is TRBJ1-4, the V gene TRBV7-9, with D uncertain. V lost 2 bases to trimming and J lost 7 bases, with 11 bases between them. The germline CDR1 and CDR2 sequences are SEHNR and FQNEAQ (reference sequence). CDR3 length: 14 amino acids. The CDR3, as DNA: TGTGCCAGCAGCTTAAGCGCGGATGGTGAAAAACTGTTTTTT. Translated, it gives CASSLSADGEKLFF.

The chain's CDR3 is CASSLGQTNEKLFF. The CDR3 DNA sequence: TGTGCCAGCAGCTTAGGACAGACAAATGAAAAACTGTTTTTT. This rearrangement joins TRBV13 to TRBJ1-4; the D is unclear. CDR3 size: 14 residues. With 0 bases removed from V and 5 bases from J, the gap between germline ends came to 7 bases. Germline V gives CDR1 PRHDT, CDR2 FYEKMQ (reference sequence). The full variable domain, with the rest looked up from reference TRBV13 and TRBJ1-4, is AAGVIQSPRHLIKEKRETATLKCYPIPRHDTVYWYQQGPGQDPQFLISFYEKMQSDKGSIPDRFSAQQFSDYHSELNMSSLELGDSALYFCASSLGQTNEKLFFGSGTQLSVL.

This clone was counted between two and nine times. The V call is TRBV4-1, the J call TRBJ2-1; 11 positions agree with TRBD2. CDR1 is MGHRA and CDR2 is YSYEKL in the germline V gene. J was trimmed by 6 bases and V by 4 bases; bases with no gene match: 11. The CDR3 runs to 17 residues. CDR3 nucleotide sequence: TGCGCCAGCAGCCGGGGGGGACTAGCGGTGATGGGCAATGAGCAGTTCTTC. Its protein is CASSRGGLAVMGNEQFF.

This chain connects TRBV19 to TRBJ2-1, with a weak D call TRBD1 (6 bases). Between the trimmed V and J ends, which lost 5 bases and 8 bases, there was a span of 13 bases. The CDR3 has 13 amino acids. CDR1 LNHDA and CDR2 SQIVND come from the germline V gene (reference sequence). The CDR3 region has the DNA TGTGCCAGTAGTTTACAGGGAGTAGATGAGCAGTTCTTC. Its translation: CASSLQGVDEQFF.

The rearrangement uses TRBV7-2 and TRBJ1-3; D unresolved. Looked up from germline, CDR1 is SGHTA and CDR2 is FQGNSA. This CDR3 contains 13 residues. V lost 9 bases and J lost 1, with 10 bases in between. CDR3 sequence: CASAASSGNTIYF. CDR3 DNA: TGTGCCAGTGCCGCTAGTTCTGGAAACACCATATATTTT.

This clone has just a few counts. The V and J genes are TRBV29-1 and TRBJ1-2; D uncertain. This CDR3 spans 15 amino acids. The germline gives CDR1 SQVTM, CDR2 ANQGSEA. Trimming took 3 bases from V and 3 from J, leaving 17 bases between them. CDR3 in amino acids: CSVDSRVGVDYGYTF. The DNA of the CDR3 is TGCAGCGTTGATTCCAGAGTGGGAGTGGACTATGGCTACACCTTC.

The gene calls are TRBV4-1 and TRBJ2-7; 10 bases match TRBD1. The V gene's germline CDR1 is MGHRA and CDR2 YSYEKL. The CDR3 runs 14 residues. V gave up 5 bases and J gave up 3 bases; unmatched junction bases: 4. Here the CDR3 reads CASSYRTGGYEQYF. The DNA of the CDR3 is TGCGCCAGCAGCTACAGGACAGGGGGCTACGAGCAGTACTTC.

The chain joins TRBV14 to TRBJ1-2; D is unresolved. The V gene lost 4 bases and the J gene lost 8 bases, with 17 bases spanning the gap. The germline V gene encodes CDR1 SGHDN and CDR2 FVKESK. This CDR3 is 14 amino acids long. CDR3 sequence: CASSLAPGVGGYTF. The CDR3 DNA is TGTGCCAGCAGCCTCGCACCGGGAGTTGGAGGCTACACCTTC. Filled out from reference TRBV14 and TRBJ1-2, the complete variable domain reads EAGVTQFPSHSVIEKGQTVTLRCDPISGHDNLYWYRRVMGKEIKFLLHFVKESKQDESGMPNNRFLAERTGGTYSTLKVQPAELEDSGVYFCASSLAPGVGGYTFGSGTRLTVV.

V and J are TRBV5-3 and TRBJ2-3; 10 bases match TRBD2. TRBV5-3 is noted as an ORF with a role that remains uncertain. Unmatched junction bases numbered 12, after V lost 3 bases and J lost 5 bases. CDR3 length equals 17 residues. The CDR3 DNA reads TGTGCCAGAAGCTGGACTTTTGGTAGCGGGGGGCAAGATACGCAGTATTTT. Its protein is CARSWTFGSGGQDTQYF.

This clone showed up just a few times. CDR3 in amino acids: CASSLQVGDNWPQHF. The CDR3 DNA reads TGTGCCAGCAGCTTGCAGGTGGGAGACAATTGGCCCCAGCATTTT. V usage is TRBV5-5 and J usage is TRBJ1-5, with D uncertain. CDR1 and CDR2 from the germline V gene are SGHKS and YYEKEE (reference sequence). The length of the CDR3 is 15 residues. V was trimmed by 1 base and J by 9 bases, leaving 17 bases between them.

This chain joins TRBV9 and TRBJ2-6, with 7 nucleotides matching TRBD1. The CDR3 runs to 18 residues. CDR1 and CDR2 (germline): SGDLS, YYNGEE. V was pared by 4 bases and J by 0 bases, with 10 bases of the junction left unmatched. The CDR3: CASSQGQQISSGANVLTF. The DNA of the CDR3 is TGTGCCAGCAGCCAGGGACAGCAAATTTCCTCTGGGGCCAACGTCCTGACTTTC.

This chain uses TRBV5-6 with TRBJ1-1; possible D gene TRBD1, 5 bases. Germline values: CDR1 SGHDT, CDR2 YYEEEE. The CDR3 contains 16 residues. V was pared by 1 base and J by 0 bases, with 13 bases between. CDR3 coding DNA: TGTGCCAGCAGCTTGAATAGGGGAGGGATGAACACTGAAGCTTTCTTT. Protein sequence: CASSLNRGGMNTEAFF.

This sequence joins TRBV19 and TRBJ1-3; no definite D call. The V and J ends lost 3 bases and 2 bases respectively, with 8 bases between them. CDR3 length: 14 amino acids. CDR1 and CDR2 from the germline V gene are LNHDA and SQIVND (reference sequence). CDR3 amino acids: CASSMVGAGNTIYF. In nucleotides, the CDR3 is TGTGCCAGTAGTATGGTGGGCGCTGGAAACACCATATATTTT.